This T cell receptor (beta chain) comes out of a study of T cell changes during pregnancy in multiple sclerosis. Between the trimmed V and J ends, which lost 4 bases and 5 bases, there was a span of 9 bases. The CDR3 is 13 amino acids. CDR1 is MNHEY, CDR2 SMNVEV, per germline (reference sequence). Only in-frame clones appear in the TCRdb table, and some are missing; sequencing was by immunoSEQ multiplex PCR. The repertoire holds around 50,000 clones, with approximately 91% as singletons. The chain joins TRBV27 to TRBJ1-5; a possible D gene is TRBD1 (6 bases). This receptor was obtained from a female donor in good health, enrolled as a control in a pregnancy study. The sequenced sample was peripheral blood, obtained after pregnancy. The CDR3 sequence is CASSYQGYQPQHF. The CDR3 DNA reads TGTGCCAGCAGTTATCAGGGGTATCAGCCCCAGCATTTT.